Given below is one T cell receptor (beta chain) in context. The data are from a study of blood T cell repertoires in COVID-19. Under the authors' procedure: Amplifying reference gene primers gave estimates of nucleated cell counts. Profiling relied on immunoSEQ multiplex PCR, and the TCRdb table lists in-frame clones only, not all of them. The V and J calls and clone size are taken from that table; D and trimming were inferred from the DNA. The sample holds under 300,000 clones, approximately 82% seen once. The source material was peripheral blood. The TCR was taken from a man aged 80 or over with acute or convalescent COVID-19.

CDR3 nucleotides: TGTGCCAGCAGCTTAGATCTGGGCCTGGGAGAGACCCAGTACTTC. Its translation: CASSLDLGLGETQYF. The chain is built from TRBV7-3 and TRBJ2-5; D unresolved. Per the germline V gene, CDR1 is SGHTA and CDR2 is FQGTGA. The V end was cut by 2 bases, the J end by 4 bases, with 14 bases between. The CDR3 runs to 15 residues.